This T cell receptor (beta chain) was sequenced in a study of cytomegalovirus exposure and HLA in healthy donors. This clone was counted a single time. PCR used 60 Vbeta primers and 13 Jbeta primers. TCRdb keeps only in-frame clones here, not all; method: immunoSEQ multiplex PCR. The data show approximately 110,000 clones, more than 60% seen once. Germline CDR1 is SGHTA and CDR2 is FQGNSA. CDR3 length: 14 amino acids. V shed 3 bases and J 10 bases; nucleotides not matched to a gene: 8. Sequenced input: PBMCs. The chain combines TRBV7-2 with TRBJ1-5; 8 nucleotides align to TRBD1. This receptor was taken from a male donor in good health and CMV-seronegative. Written as DNA, the CDR3 is TGTGCCAGCAGCTTCACAGGGGGGGGGCGACCCCAGCATTTT. It yields the protein CASSFTGGGRPQHF.